This is a list of T cell receptor beta chains from one sample in a study of blood T cell repertoires in COVID-19. TCRdb's table, derived via immunoSEQ multiplex PCR, lists solely in-frame clones and lacks some. The table has a few hundred thousand clones, roughly 84% seen once. The sample consisted of PBMCs or T cells enriched from blood (not recorded which). These receptor sequences come from a woman under 40 who had recovered from COVID-19. CDR3s include the opening cysteine and the closing phenylalanine or tryptophan. A D gene is named only where the DNA matches it firmly. Clone size is given for some rows only: seen once, a few or many times, or a class if the clone is expanded.

cdr3_nt,cdr3_aa,clone_size,v_call,d_call,j_call
TGTGCCACCAGTGACGTATCAGGGTTGGGTGAGACCCAGTACTTC,CATSDVSGLGETQYF,NA,TRBV24-1,NA,TRBJ2-5
TGTGCCAGCAGCATGGGACAGGGGGATCAGCCCCAGCATTTT,CASSMGQGDQPQHF,NA,TRBV2,TRBD1,TRBJ1-5
TGTGCCAGCAGTGAGAATCAGGGGGCCGCGAACACCGGGGAGCTGTTTTTT,CASSENQGAANTGELFF,NA,TRBV6-1,TRBD1,TRBJ2-2
TGTGCCAGCAGCCAAGAAGACATTAACCAGGGAGATACGCAGTATTTT,CASSQEDINQGDTQYF,NA,TRBV3-1/TRBV3-2,NA,TRBJ2-3
TGTGCCAGCAGGAGAGACAGGGTAATAGGTCAGCCCCAGCATTTT,CASRRDRVIGQPQHF,NA,TRBV6-5,TRBD1,TRBJ1-5
TGTGCCAGCAAGGGGAAGTTTGTTTCACAGCCCCAGCATTTT,CASKGKFVSQPQHF,NA,TRBV6-5,NA,TRBJ1-5
TGTGCCAGCAGCCCGGGACTAGCGGGGGGCCTTGGGGAGACCCAGTACTTC,CASSPGLAGGLGETQYF,NA,TRBV3-1/TRBV3-2,TRBD2,TRBJ2-5
TGTGCCAGTAGTATACGGGGGACAGGCCTGGGGACTGAAGCTTTCTTT,CASSIRGTGLGTEAFF,once,TRBV19,TRBD1,TRBJ1-1
TGTGCCAGCAGCAAGACAGGGGGTGAAACTGAAGCTTTCTTT,CASSKTGGETEAFF,few,TRBV11-2,TRBD1,TRBJ1-1
TGTGCCATCAGTGACCGTGGACTAGCGGGGCCGTACAATGAGCAGTTCTTC,CAISDRGLAGPYNEQFF,NA,TRBV10-3,TRBD2,TRBJ2-1
TGTGCCAGCAGTACTGGACAGGGGGCACGGCGAAATGGCTACACCTTC,CASSTGQGARRNGYTF,NA,TRBV28,TRBD1,TRBJ1-2
TGTGCCAGCAGCCATAGCTCTGGAAACACCATATATTTT,CASSHSSGNTIYF,NA,TRBV5-6,NA,TRBJ1-3
TGTGCCAGCAGCCTCGGACAAAACACCGGGGAGCTGTTTTTT,CASSLGQNTGELFF,NA,TRBV7-8,NA,TRBJ2-2
TGTGCCAGCAGCCAGGACAGGGGGCCACTCCCCTACGAGCAGTACTTC,CASSQDRGPLPYEQYF,few,TRBV5-4,TRBD1,TRBJ2-7
TGTGCCAGCACCTGGACAGGGGTCTACGAGCAGTACTTC,CASTWTGVYEQYF,NA,TRBV6-5,TRBD1,TRBJ2-7
TGTGCCTGGAGGGTGACAGGGGGAGCCGGAGTCCTGACTTTC,CAWRVTGGAGVLTF,NA,TRBV30,TRBD1,TRBJ2-6
TGTGCCAGCACCCGCGCCGGAAACACCATATATTTT,CASTRAGNTIYF,NA,TRBV12-3/TRBV12-4,NA,TRBJ1-3
TGTGCCAGCAGCTTGTCCTTCCGACAGCGAAATTCACCCCTCCACTTT,CASSLSFRQRNSPLHF,many,TRBV7-6,NA,TRBJ1-6
TGTGCCAGCAGCCAACAGACTAGGTTGGAGACCCAGTACTTC,CASSQQTRLETQYF,few,TRBV3-1/TRBV3-2,NA,TRBJ2-5
TGTGCCAGCAGCCAAGGGGAGGGGTTGTATGGCTACACCTTC,CASSQGEGLYGYTF,NA,TRBV3-1/TRBV3-2,NA,TRBJ1-2
TGTGCCATCAGGCCGACAGGATCGGGTAATTCACCCCTCCACTTT,CAIRPTGSGNSPLHF,NA,TRBV10-3,NA,TRBJ1-6
TGTGCCAGCAGCCCACAGGGGGCGCAAAAAAACATTCAGTACTTC,CASSPQGAQKNIQYF,NA,TRBV14,TRBD1,TRBJ2-4
TGTGCCAGCAGTCGGACAGCACATCAGCCCCAGCATTTT,CASSRTAHQPQHF,NA,TRBV12-3/TRBV12-4,NA,TRBJ1-5
TGTGCCAGCAGTGTGTCAGGGGCCAACACTGAAGCTTTCTTT,CASSVSGANTEAFF,NA,TRBV2,NA,TRBJ1-1
TGTGCCAGCAGCCCCTTCCCAGCGAGTGAGCAGTTCTTC,CASSPFPASEQFF,once,TRBV9,NA,TRBJ2-1
TGTGCCAGCAGCCCCGGGGACAATGAGCAGTTCTTC,CASSPGDNEQFF,few,TRBV11-1,NA,TRBJ2-1
TGCGCCAGCAGCCAAGCTTTTGGGACAGGGGGGAGAAAACTGTTTTTT,CASSQAFGTGGRKLFF,NA,TRBV4-3,TRBD1,TRBJ1-4
TGTGCCAGGGAATTGACATATCTGGAGGGTAGCTCCTACAATGAGCAGTTCTTC,CARELTYLEGSSYNEQFF,few,TRBV25-1,NA,TRBJ2-1
TGCGCCAGCAGCCAAGATGGGGGGGGCAGGGAAAAACTGTTTTTT,CASSQDGGGREKLFF,NA,TRBV4-1,NA,TRBJ1-4
TGTGCCAGCAGGGGACAGTGGGGGACCGGGGAGCTGTTTTTT,CASRGQWGTGELFF,NA,TRBV5-4,TRBD1,TRBJ2-2
TGTGCCAGCAGCTTTTGGGGGGGCGCGGTCCAAGAGACCCAGTACTTC,CASSFWGGAVQETQYF,NA,TRBV5-4,NA,TRBJ2-5
TGTGCCAGCAGCCAAGAAGGAGGCGGGACGGCTGGAAACACCATATATTTT,CASSQEGGGTAGNTIYF,few,TRBV4-2,NA,TRBJ1-3
TGCGCCAGCAGCTCAAGGACTAGCGTCCCCTACGAGCAGTACTTC,CASSSRTSVPYEQYF,NA,TRBV5-1,TRBD2,TRBJ2-7
TGTGCCAGTAGTACCAGAACATCTAGCGGGGGGGCTATTAATGAGCAGTTCTTC,CASSTRTSSGGAINEQFF,NA,TRBV19,TRBD2,TRBJ2-1
TGTGCCAGCAGCCGGACAGGGGGCGGATTCCACGAGCAGTACTTC,CASSRTGGGFHEQYF,NA,TRBV7-9,TRBD1,TRBJ2-7
TGTGCCAGCCGTACGGGAGCGGCCCCCACGAGAGGCTACACCTTC,CASRTGAAPTRGYTF,NA,TRBV6-5,NA,TRBJ1-2
TGTGCCACGGGATACGGGACAGAGGTTAAGACCCAGTACTTC,CATGYGTEVKTQYF,NA,TRBV10-3,TRBD1,TRBJ2-5
TGTGCCAGCAGCGGGACCCCCGGGGAGGGGGAGCTGTTTTTT,CASSGTPGEGELFF,NA,TRBV9,NA,TRBJ2-2
TGTGCCAGCAGTTTTTCTCCCCTTGGGGAGAATGGCGGGGAGCTGTTTTTT,CASSFSPLGENGGELFF,NA,TRBV6-2/TRBV6-3,NA,TRBJ2-2
TGTGCCAGCAGTTTGGAGGGGGCGAGGAACACTGAAGCTTTCTTT,CASSLEGARNTEAFF,once,TRBV27,TRBD1,TRBJ1-1
TGTGCCAGTAGTGCCACCGGGACAGCGACGAACACTGAAGCTTTCTTT,CASSATGTATNTEAFF,few,TRBV19,TRBD1,TRBJ1-1
TGTGCCAGCAGTCTAGGGAGGCGGAACACTGAAGCTTTCTTT,CASSLGRRNTEAFF,few,TRBV27,NA,TRBJ1-1
TGTGCCAGCTCACGTCACAGGGATGACCCCCAGCATTTT,CASSRHRDDPQHF,NA,TRBV18,NA,TRBJ1-5
TGTGCCACCAGTGATCCCAAGCGGGGGGGCTCCTACAATGAGCAGTTCTTC,CATSDPKRGGSYNEQFF,NA,TRBV24-1,TRBD2,TRBJ2-1
TGTGCCAGCAGCCAGGGGTGGGGGCCCTATGGCTACACCTTC,CASSQGWGPYGYTF,once,TRBV3-1/TRBV3-2,NA,TRBJ1-2
TGCAGCGTTGAACTGGGGGCGGAACCGAACAATGAGCAGTTCTTC,CSVELGAEPNNEQFF,once,TRBV29-1,NA,TRBJ2-1
TGCGCCAGCAGTGCCCTGACTGAAGATACGCAGTATTTT,CASSALTEDTQYF,NA,TRBV10-1,NA,TRBJ2-3
TGTGCCAGCAGCTTAGACAGAGCCGGAAACACCATATATTTT,CASSLDRAGNTIYF,NA,TRBV7-2,NA,TRBJ1-3
TGTGCCAGCAACCCGACAGGGGATAGCAATCAGCCCCAGCATTTT,CASNPTGDSNQPQHF,NA,TRBV5-8,TRBD1,TRBJ1-5
TGCGCCAGCAGCTTAAGGGACAGGGTACTCAATGAGCAGTTCTTC,CASSLRDRVLNEQFF,NA,TRBV5-1,TRBD1,TRBJ2-1
TGTGCCAGCAGCTTGGGACAGGGCGCGGGCCAGCCCCAGCATTTT,CASSLGQGAGQPQHF,few,TRBV5-4,TRBD1,TRBJ1-5
TGTGCCAGCAGAAGGGGCCCCTTCGGCGATGAGCAGTTCTTC,CASRRGPFGDEQFF,NA,TRBV6-4,NA,TRBJ2-1
TGTGCCAGCGAATGGGGGACTGGCTATGGCTACACCTTC,CASEWGTGYGYTF,NA,TRBV28,NA,TRBJ1-2
TGCAGCGTTGAAGGGGACAGGAGGACTGGGGCCAACGTCCTGACTTTC,CSVEGDRRTGANVLTF,once,TRBV29-1,TRBD1,TRBJ2-6
TGTGCCAGCAGCACAGGAAATGAAAAACTGTTTTTT,CASSTGNEKLFF,NA,TRBV28,NA,TRBJ1-4